Here is one T cell receptor (beta chain) with its context. What it binds is unknown. This sample is part of a study of metastatic and nonmetastatic thyroid tumors. As for the study in general: Repertoires from blood and tumor or nodule tissue of malignant and benign thyroid patients were compared.

Regarding the study as a whole: Compared with benign nodules, malignant thyroid tumors were reported to have significantly higher TCR beta diversity in both blood and tumor.

Original methodology: Built for papillary thyroid cancer, a distant-metastasis classifier drew on CDR3 differences across clinicopathological groups. TCRdb reassembled clones from the PCR reads with MiXCR. V and J calls and clone size were set by TCRdb, not the authors. Of around 50,000 clones in the sample, less than 25% are singletons; the top ten hold about 4%. None of the patients had undergone any treatment ahead of thyroid surgery. The CDR3 has 14 residues. In germline, CDR1 is MDHEN, CDR2 SYDVKM. Trimming pared 2 bases from V and 3 bases from J, leaving 11 bases between. This clonotype was obtained from a male donor with papillary thyroid cancer or a benign thyroid nodule (not recorded which). Some clones in this sample may be carry-over from other donors' samples. Sample: blood. This chain connects TRBV28 to TRBJ2-7; D unclear. Here the CDR3 DNA reads TGTGCCAGCAGTTTAGTGCAGGCCTTCTACGAGCAGTACTTC. Its translation is CASSLVQAFYEQYF.